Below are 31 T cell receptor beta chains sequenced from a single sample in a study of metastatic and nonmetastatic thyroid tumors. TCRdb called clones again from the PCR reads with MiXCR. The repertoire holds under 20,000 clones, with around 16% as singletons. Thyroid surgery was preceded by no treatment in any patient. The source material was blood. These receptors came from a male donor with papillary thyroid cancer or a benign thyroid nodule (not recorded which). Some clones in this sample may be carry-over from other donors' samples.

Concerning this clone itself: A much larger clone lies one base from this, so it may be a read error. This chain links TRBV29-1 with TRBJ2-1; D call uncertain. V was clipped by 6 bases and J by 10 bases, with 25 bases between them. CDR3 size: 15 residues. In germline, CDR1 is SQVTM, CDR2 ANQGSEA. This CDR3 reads CSVLEVAIKLEEQFF. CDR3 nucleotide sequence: TGCAGCGTCCTCGAGGTGGCCATAAAGTTGGAGGAGCAGTTCTTC.

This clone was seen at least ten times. The CDR3 is CASSTIVTGTGDLRNQPQHF. Written as DNA, the CDR3 is TGTGCCAGCAGTACTATAGTTACCGGGACAGGGGATCTTAGGAATCAGCCCCAGCATTTT. V gene TRBV28 combines with J gene TRBJ1-5, with 10 bases lining up with TRBD1. V shed 5 bases and J 4 bases; nucleotides not matched to a gene: 20. CDR3 length: 20 amino acids. Germline CDR1 MDHEN, CDR2 SYDVKM.

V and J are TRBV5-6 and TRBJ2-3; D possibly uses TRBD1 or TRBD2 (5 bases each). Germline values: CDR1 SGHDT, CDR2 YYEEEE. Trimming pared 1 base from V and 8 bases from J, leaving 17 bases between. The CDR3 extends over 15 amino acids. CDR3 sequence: CASSLRAGEQGTQYF. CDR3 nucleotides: TGTGCCAGCAGCTTGAGGGCCGGGGAGCAGGGTACGCAGTATTTT.

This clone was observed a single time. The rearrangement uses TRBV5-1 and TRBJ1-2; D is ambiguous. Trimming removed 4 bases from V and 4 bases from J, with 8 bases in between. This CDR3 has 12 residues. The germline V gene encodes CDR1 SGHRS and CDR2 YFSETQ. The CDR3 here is CASSPDTYGYTF. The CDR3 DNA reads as TGCGCCAGCAGCCCCGACACCTATGGCTACACCTTC.

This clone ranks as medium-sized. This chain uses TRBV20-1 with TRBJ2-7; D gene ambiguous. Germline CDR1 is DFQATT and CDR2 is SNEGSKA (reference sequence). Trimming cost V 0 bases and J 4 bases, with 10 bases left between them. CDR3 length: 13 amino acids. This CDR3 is CSARDSLIYEQYF. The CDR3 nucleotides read TGCAGTGCTAGAGATTCACTGATTTACGAGCAGTACTTC.

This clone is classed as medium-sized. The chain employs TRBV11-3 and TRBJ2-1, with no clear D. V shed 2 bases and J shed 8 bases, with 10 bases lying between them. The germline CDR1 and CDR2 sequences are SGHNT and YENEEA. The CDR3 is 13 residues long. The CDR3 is CASSLMGADEQFF. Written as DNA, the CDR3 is TGTGCCAGCAGCTTAATGGGTGCGGATGAGCAGTTCTTC.

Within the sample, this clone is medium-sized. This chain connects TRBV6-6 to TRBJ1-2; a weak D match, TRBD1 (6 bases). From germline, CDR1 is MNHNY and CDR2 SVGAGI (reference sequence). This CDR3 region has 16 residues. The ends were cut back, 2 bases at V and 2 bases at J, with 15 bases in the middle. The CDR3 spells CASSYSGQTQNYGYTF. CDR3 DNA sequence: TGTGCCAGCAGTTACAGTGGACAGACCCAAAACTATGGCTACACCTTC.

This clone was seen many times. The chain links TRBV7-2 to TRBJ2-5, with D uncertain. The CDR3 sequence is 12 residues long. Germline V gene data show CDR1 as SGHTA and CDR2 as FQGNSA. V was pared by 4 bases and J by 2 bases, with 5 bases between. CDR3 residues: CASSYFQETQYF. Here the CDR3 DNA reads TGTGCCAGCAGCTATTTTCAAGAGACCCAGTACTTC.

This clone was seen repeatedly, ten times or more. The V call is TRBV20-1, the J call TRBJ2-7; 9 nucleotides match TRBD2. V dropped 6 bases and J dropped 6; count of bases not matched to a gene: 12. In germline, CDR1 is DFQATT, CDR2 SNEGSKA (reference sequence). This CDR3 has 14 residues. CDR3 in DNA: TGCAGTGCAGCCGGGACTAGCTTATATAGCGAGCAGTACTTC. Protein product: CSAAGTSLYSEQYF.

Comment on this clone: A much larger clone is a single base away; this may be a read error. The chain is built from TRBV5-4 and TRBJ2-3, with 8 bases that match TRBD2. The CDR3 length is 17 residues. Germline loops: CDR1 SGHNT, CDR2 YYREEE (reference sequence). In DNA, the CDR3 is TGTGCCAGCAGCTCCCCAGCAGCGGGAGTTAGCACATATACGCAGTATTTT. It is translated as CASSSPAAGVSTYTQYF. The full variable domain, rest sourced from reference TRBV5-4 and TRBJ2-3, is ETGVTQSPTHLIKTRGQQVTLRCSSQSGHNTVSWYQQALGQGPQFIFQYYREEENGRGNFPPRFSGLQFPNYSSELNVNALELDDSALYLCASSSPAAGVSTYTQYFGPGTRLTVL.

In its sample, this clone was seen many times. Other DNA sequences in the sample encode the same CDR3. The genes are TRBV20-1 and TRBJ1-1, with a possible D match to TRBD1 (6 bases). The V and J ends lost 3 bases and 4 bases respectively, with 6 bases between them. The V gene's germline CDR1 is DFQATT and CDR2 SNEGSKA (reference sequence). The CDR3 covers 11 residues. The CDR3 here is CSASRGTEAFF. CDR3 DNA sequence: TGCAGTGCTAGCAGGGGCACTGAAGCTTTCTTT.

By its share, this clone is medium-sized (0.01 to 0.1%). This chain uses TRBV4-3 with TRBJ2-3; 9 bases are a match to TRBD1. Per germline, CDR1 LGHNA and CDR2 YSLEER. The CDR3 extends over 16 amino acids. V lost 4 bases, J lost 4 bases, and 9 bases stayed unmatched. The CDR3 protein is CASSRTGTGNADTQYF. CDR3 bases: TGCGCCAGCAGCCGGACTGGGACAGGGAACGCAGATACGCAGTATTTT.

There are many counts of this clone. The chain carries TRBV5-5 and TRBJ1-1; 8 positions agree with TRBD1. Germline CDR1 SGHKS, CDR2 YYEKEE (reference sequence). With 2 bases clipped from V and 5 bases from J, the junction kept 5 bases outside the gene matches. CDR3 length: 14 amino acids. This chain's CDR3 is CASSFETGVTEAFF. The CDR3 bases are TGTGCCAGCAGCTTTGAGACAGGGGTGACTGAAGCTTTCTTT. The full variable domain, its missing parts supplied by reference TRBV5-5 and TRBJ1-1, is DAGVTQSPTHLIKTRGQQVTLRCSPISGHKSVSWYQQVLGQGPQFIFQYYEKEERGRGNFPDRFSARQFPNYSSELNVNALLLGDSALYLCASSFETGVTEAFFGQGTRLTVV.

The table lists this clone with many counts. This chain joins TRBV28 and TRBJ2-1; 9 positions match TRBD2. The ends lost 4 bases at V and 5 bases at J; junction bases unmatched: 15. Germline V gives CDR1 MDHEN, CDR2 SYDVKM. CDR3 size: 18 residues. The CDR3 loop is CASSSLELRLADHNEQFF. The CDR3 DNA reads TGTGCCAGCAGTTCCCTTGAATTAAGACTAGCGGATCACAATGAGCAGTTCTTC.

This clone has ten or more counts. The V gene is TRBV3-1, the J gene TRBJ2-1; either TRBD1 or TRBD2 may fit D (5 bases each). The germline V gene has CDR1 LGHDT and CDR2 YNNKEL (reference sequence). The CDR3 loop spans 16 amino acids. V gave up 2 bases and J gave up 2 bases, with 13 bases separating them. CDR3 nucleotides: TGTGCCAGCAGCCAATTCCTGGGGGATACCTACAATGAGCAGTTCTTC. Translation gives CASSQFLGDTYNEQFF.

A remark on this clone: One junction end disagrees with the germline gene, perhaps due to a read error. DNA of the CDR3: TGTGCCATCAGCCAACTAGCGGGAGGGCCTGGCACAGATGCGCAGTATTTT. It specifies CAISQLAGGPGTDAQYF. The gene calls are TRBV6-5 and TRBJ2-3, with TRBD2 matching 13 bases. From germline, CDR1 is MNHEY and CDR2 SVGAGI. The CDR3 loop spans 17 amino acids.

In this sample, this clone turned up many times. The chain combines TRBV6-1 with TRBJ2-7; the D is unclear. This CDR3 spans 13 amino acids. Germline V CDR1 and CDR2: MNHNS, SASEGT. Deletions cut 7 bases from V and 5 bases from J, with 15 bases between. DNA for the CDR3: TGTGCCAGCATGGACCAGGATTCGCACGAGCAGTACTTC. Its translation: CASMDQDSHEQYF.

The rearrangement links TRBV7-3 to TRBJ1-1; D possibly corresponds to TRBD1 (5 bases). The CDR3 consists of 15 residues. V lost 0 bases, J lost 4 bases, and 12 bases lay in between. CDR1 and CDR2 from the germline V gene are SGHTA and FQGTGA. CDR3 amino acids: CASSLTGGDFTEAFF. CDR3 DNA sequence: TGTGCCAGCAGCTTAACGGGGGGTGACTTCACTGAAGCTTTCTTT.

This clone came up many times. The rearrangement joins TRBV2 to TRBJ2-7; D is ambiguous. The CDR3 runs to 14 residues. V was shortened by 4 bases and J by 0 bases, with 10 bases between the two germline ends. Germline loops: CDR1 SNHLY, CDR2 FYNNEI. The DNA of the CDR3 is TGTGCCAGCAGTGCTCGGTGGCTCTCCTACGAGCAGTACTTC. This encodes CASSARWLSYEQYF.

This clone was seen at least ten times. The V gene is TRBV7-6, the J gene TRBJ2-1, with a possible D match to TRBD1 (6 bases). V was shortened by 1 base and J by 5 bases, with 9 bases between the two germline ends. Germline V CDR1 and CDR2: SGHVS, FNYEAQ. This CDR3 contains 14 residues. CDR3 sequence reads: CASSLGTANNEQFF. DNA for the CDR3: TGTGCCAGCAGCTTAGGGACAGCCAACAATGAGCAGTTCTTC.

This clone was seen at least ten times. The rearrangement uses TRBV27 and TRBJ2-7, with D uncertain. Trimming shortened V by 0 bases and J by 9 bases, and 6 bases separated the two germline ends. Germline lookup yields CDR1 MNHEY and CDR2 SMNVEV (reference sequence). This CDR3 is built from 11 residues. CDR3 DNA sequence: TGTGCCAGCAGTTTATCGGCGATGCAGTACTTC. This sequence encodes CASSLSAMQYF.

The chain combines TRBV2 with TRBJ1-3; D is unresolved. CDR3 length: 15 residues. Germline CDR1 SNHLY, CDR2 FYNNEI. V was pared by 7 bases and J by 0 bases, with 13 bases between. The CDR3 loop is CASMAARLSGNTIYF. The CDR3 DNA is TGTGCCAGCATGGCCGCCAGGCTCTCTGGAAACACCATATATTTT.

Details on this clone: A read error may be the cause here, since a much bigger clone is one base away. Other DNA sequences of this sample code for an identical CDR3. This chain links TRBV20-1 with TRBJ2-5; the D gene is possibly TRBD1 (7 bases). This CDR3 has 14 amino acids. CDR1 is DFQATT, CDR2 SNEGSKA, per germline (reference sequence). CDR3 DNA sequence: TGTAGTGCTAGGAAACAGGGGACTCAAGAGACCCAGTACTTC. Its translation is CSARKQGTQETQYF.

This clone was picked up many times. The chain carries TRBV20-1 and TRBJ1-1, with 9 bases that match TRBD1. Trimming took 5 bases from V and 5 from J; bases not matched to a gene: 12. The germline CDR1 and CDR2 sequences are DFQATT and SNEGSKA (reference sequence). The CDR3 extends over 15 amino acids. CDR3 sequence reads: CSARGGGTGWTEAFF. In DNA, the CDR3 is TGCAGTGCTCGCGGGGGGGGGACAGGGTGGACTGAAGCTTTCTTT.

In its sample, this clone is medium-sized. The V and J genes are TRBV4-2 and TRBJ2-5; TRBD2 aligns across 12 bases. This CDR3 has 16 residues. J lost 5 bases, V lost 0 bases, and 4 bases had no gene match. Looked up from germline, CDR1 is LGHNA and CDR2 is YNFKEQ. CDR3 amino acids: CASSQELAGGRETQYF. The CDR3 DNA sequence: TGTGCCAGCAGCCAAGAGCTAGCGGGAGGGCGGGAGACCCAGTACTTC.

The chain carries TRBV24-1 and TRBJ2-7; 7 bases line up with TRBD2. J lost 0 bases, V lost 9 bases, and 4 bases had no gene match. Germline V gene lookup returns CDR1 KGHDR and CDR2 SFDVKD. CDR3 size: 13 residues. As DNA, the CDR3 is TGTGCCACCGGGACGGGGGGCTCCTACGAGCAGTACTTC. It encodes CATGTGGSYEQYF.

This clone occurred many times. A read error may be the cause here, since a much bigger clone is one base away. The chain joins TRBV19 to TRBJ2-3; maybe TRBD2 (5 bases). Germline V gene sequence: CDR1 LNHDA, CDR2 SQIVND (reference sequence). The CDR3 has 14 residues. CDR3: CASGIQRTSDTQYF. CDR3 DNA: TGTGCCAGTGGTATCCAGCGGACCTCAGATACGCAGTATTTT.

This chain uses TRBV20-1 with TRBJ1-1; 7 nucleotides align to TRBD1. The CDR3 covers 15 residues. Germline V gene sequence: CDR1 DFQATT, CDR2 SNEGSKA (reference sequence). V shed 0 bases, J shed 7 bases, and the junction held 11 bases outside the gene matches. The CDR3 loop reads CSARDQGVVDNEAFF. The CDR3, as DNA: TGCAGTGCTAGAGATCAGGGGGTCGTCGACAATGAAGCTTTCTTT.

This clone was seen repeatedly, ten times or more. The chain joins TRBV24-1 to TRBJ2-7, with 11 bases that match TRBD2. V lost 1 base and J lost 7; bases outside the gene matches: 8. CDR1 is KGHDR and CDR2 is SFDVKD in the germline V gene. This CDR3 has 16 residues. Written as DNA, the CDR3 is TGTGCCACCAGTGATTTTAAGACTAGCGGGACGGGGGAGCAGTACTTC. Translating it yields CATSDFKTSGTGEQYF.

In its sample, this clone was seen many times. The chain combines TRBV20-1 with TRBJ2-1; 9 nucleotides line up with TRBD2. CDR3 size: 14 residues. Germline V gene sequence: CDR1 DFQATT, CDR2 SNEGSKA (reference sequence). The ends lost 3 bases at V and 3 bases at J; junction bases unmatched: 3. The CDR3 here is CSASLLAGYNEQFF. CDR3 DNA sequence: TGCAGTGCTAGTTTACTAGCGGGCTACAATGAGCAGTTCTTC.

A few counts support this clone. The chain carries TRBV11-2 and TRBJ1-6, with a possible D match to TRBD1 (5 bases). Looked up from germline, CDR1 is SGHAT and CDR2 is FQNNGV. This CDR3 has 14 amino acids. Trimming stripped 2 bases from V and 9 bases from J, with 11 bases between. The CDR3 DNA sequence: TGTGCCAGCAGCTTACAGGGTCAGGGTTCACCCCTCCACTTT. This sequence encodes CASSLQGQGSPLHF.